Detailed here is one T cell receptor (beta chain). Its antigen remains unidentified. This sample is part of a study of T cell responses to AZD1222 COVID-19 vaccine. Overall study results and limits: Repertoire samples came only from after the peak T cell response. Unmutated regions of variants are reportedly targeted by nearly half of spike-specific TCRs. A mostly white British donor set with more females was recruited, and clonal diversity was possibly underestimated.

Germline CDR1 is LNHDA and CDR2 is SQIVND (reference sequence). Trimming took 4 bases from V and 5 from J, leaving 5 bases between them. This CDR3 has 12 amino acids. Researchers grouped second doses given at about 4 or about 12 weeks into one pool. TCRdb keeps only in-frame clones here, not all; method: immunoSEQ multiplex PCR. The table shows 100,000 to 150,000 clones, with about 85% occurring only once. The sequence was obtained from an adult who received the AZD1222 COVID-19 vaccine. Material: peripheral blood, obtained 28 days after the second AZD1222 dose. The chain is built from TRBV19 and TRBJ1-4; no clear D gene. The CDR3 loop is CASSSRNEKLFF. The CDR3 DNA reads TGTGCCAGTAGTAGTCGAAATGAAAAACTGTTTTTT.